The T cell receptor (beta chain) described here comes from a study of OX40 agonist ivuxolimab in advanced cancers. Study background: As their treatment, patients were administered ivuxolimab, an agonistic anti-OX40 (CD134) antibody. Patients with prior anti-PD-1, anti-PD-L1 or anti-CTLA-4 therapy were eligible; approximately 40% had some. Head and neck, renal cell, melanoma or hepatocellular carcinoma were the cancers that dose-escalation patients had.

The V gene lost 5 bases and the J gene lost 0 bases, with 13 bases spanning the gap. Germline-derived CDR1 and CDR2 are MNHNY and SVGAGI (reference sequence). The CDR3 loop spans 15 amino acids. Notes on this clone: Antigen unknown.

Study-level findings and limits: At 0.1 to 3.0 mg/kg, CD4+ and CD8+ blood T cells expanded clonally by week 6.

Clones were sequenced by immunoSEQ multiplex PCR, and TCRdb holds only the in-frame ones, with some missing. The sample has some 50,000 clones; approximately 86% are singletons. This specimen consisted of CD4+ or CD8+ T cells sorted from blood, obtained in a trial of the OX40 agonist ivuxolimab. This TCR was recovered from an adult with an advanced solid tumor such as melanoma, head and neck, liver or kidney cancer. The chain employs TRBV6-6 and TRBJ1-2; D is possibly TRBD1 (6 bases). The CDR3 reads CASSLAQGANYGYTF. CDR3 nucleotide sequence: TGTGCCAGCAGTCTCGCACAGGGAGCTAACTATGGCTACACCTTC.